The 29 T cell receptor beta chains reported below all come from one sample, sequenced in a study of blood T cells in healthy people across ages. Together with a sample-barcoded 5' primer, a J-beta primer mix was included in a second PCR lasting about 6 to 11 cycles. MiXCR, run by TCRdb on the 5' RACE reads, gives a single entry per CDR3 protein. The data show about 1,800,000 distinct CDR3 sequences, with under 30% seen just once and about 7.7% held by the top ten. The sample taken for sequencing was blood. These receptor sequences come from a woman aged 25-40 years in good health.

In the case of this clonotype: A much larger clone differs by one base, so this may be a read error. This sequence joins TRBV6-5 and TRBJ2-5, with D perhaps given as TRBD1 or TRBD2 (5 bases each). The last part of the DNA fits TRBJ2-7 better; the J call may be wrong. The CDR3 covers 13 residues. From germline, CDR1 is MNHEY and CDR2 SVGAGI. The CDR3 sequence is CTSGDGHNYEQYF. The CDR3 DNA follows: TGTACCAGCGGCGACGGACATAACTACGAGCAGTACTTC.

The rearrangement links TRBV5-1 to TRBJ2-1, with 7 positions matching TRBD2. After removal of 4 bases from V and 8 bases from J, the junction contained 18 bases not matched to a gene. The germline V gene has CDR1 SGHRS and CDR2 YFSETQ. The CDR3 runs to 17 residues. CDR3 amino acids: CASSLGRGGGSRDEQFF. The DNA for the CDR3 is TGCGCCAGCAGCCTCGGGCGTGGGGGGGGTTCAAGGGATGAGCAGTTCTTC.

This clonotype appeared many times. The chain couples TRBV7-2 to TRBJ2-7; unclear D gene. CDR3 size: 12 residues. Deletions cut 3 bases from V and 3 bases from J, with 6 bases between. CDR1 is SGHTA and CDR2 is FQGNSA in the germline V gene. CDR3 region: CASSFPGYEQYF. DNA of the CDR3: TGTGCCAGCAGCTTCCCGGGCTACGAGCAGTACTTC.

This clonotype turned up a few times. The CDR3 protein is CSARDPSRAEQFF. CDR3 DNA: TGCAGTGCTAGAGACCCGAGCCGGGCTGAGCAGTTCTTC. This chain joins TRBV20-1 and TRBJ2-1; no clear D. The V end was cut by 0 bases, the J end by 9 bases, with 12 bases between. CDR1 and CDR2 (germline): DFQATT, SNEGSKA (reference sequence). The CDR3 contains 13 residues.

This clonotype was seen only a few times. V and J are TRBV12-3 or TRBV12-4 and TRBJ2-3; D gene uncertain. This CDR3 has 16 residues. Trimming removed 3 bases at V and 0 bases at J, with 13 bases between. CDR3 bases: TGTGCCAGCAGTTTTGGGCCTGTGGGTAGCACAGATACGCAGTATTTT. Its protein product is CASSFGPVGSTDTQYF.

In its sample, this clonotype was seen many times. The genes are TRBV5-1 and TRBJ2-5, with D unclear. V was clipped by 1 base and J by 0 bases, with 7 bases between them. The CDR3 covers 14 residues. Germline CDR1 is SGHRS and CDR2 is YFSETQ. CDR3 nucleotide sequence: TGCGCCAGCAGCTTGCGGCGGAACCAAGAGACCCAGTACTTC. Translating it yields CASSLRRNQETQYF.

This clonotype was observed many times. This chain connects TRBV2 to TRBJ1-2, with a possible D match to TRBD1 (5 bases). The CDR3 runs to 13 residues. Per the germline V gene, CDR1 is SNHLY and CDR2 is FYNNEI. The V and J ends lost 6 bases and 2 bases respectively, with 10 bases between them. CDR3 loop: CASRGLRNYGYTF. For the CDR3, the DNA is TGTGCCAGCAGGGGGCTACGAAACTATGGCTACACCTTC.

With respect to this clonotype: This clone may be a read error of a much larger clone one base away. The J gene is TRBJ2-7, the V gene TRBV5-1; maybe TRBD2 (6 bases). V was pared by 2 bases and J by 6 bases, with 18 bases between. The CDR3 contains 15 residues. Looked up from germline, CDR1 is SGHRS and CDR2 is YFSETQ. CDR3 loop: CASSFGRGGVGEQYF. CDR3 in DNA: TGCGCCAGCAGCTTTGGCAGAGGCGGGGTCGGCGAGCAGTACTTC.

This chain connects TRBV5-1 to TRBJ1-1, with 8 bases that match TRBD1. This CDR3 region has 16 residues. The V segment lost 4 bases and the J segment 1 base; nucleotides outside the gene matches: 9. Germline V CDR1 and CDR2: SGHRS, YFSETQ. CDR3 in amino acids: CASSLRQGSGNTEAFF. Written as DNA, the CDR3 is TGCGCCAGCAGCCTCCGACAGGGGTCTGGGAACACTGAAGCTTTCTTT.

The V and J genes are TRBV24-1 and TRBJ2-3, with 10 bases matching TRBD1. The V gene end was trimmed by 3 bases and the J gene end by 8 bases; junction bases not matched to a gene: 13. The CDR3 is made up of 17 amino acids. Germline lookup yields CDR1 KGHDR and CDR2 SFDVKD. CDR3 sequence: CATSDVGTGEGRSTQYF. In nucleotides, the CDR3 is TGTGCCACCAGTGATGTTGGGACAGGGGAAGGAAGATCTACGCAGTATTTT.

The rearrangement uses TRBV3-1 and TRBJ1-1; D unclear. Trimming removed 0 bases from V and 7 bases from J, with 12 bases in between. Germline assignment: CDR1 LGHDT and CDR2 YNNKEL (reference sequence). The CDR3 has 14 residues. The CDR3 loop reads CASSQDRGRIEAFF. The DNA for the CDR3 is TGTGCCAGCAGCCAAGATCGCGGACGGATTGAAGCTTTCTTT.

A note on this clonotype: A read error may produce the germline difference seen at one junction end. CDR3 region: CANSPTGGDEQYF. The CDR3 DNA reads TGTGCCAACAGTCCGACAGGGGGTGACGAGCAGTACTTC. The chain carries TRBV12-3 or TRBV12-4 and TRBJ2-7; 9 bases agree with TRBD1. The CDR3 sequence is 13 residues long.

In this sample, this clonotype turned up a few times. This chain joins TRBV12-3 or TRBV12-4 and TRBJ2-3; D perhaps matches TRBD1 (6 bases). V lost 6 bases and J lost 3, with 13 bases in between. The CDR3 is made up of 14 amino acids. CDR3 DNA: TGTGCCAGCAGGAAGAGGGGGAGAACAGATACGCAGTATTTT. This translates into CASRKRGRTDTQYF.

This clonotype has at least ten counts. The rearrangement links TRBV5-5 to TRBJ2-5; D ambiguous. This CDR3 is 12 amino acids long. Trimming removed 2 bases at V and 5 bases at J, with 7 bases between. Germline-derived CDR1 and CDR2 are SGHKS and YYEKEE (reference sequence). In nucleotides, the CDR3 is TGTGCCAGCAGCTTCGGTTTTGAGACCCAGTACTTC. The encoded protein is CASSFGFETQYF.

The rearrangement links TRBV6-5 to TRBJ1-1, with 7 bases fitting TRBD1. V lost 0 bases to trimming and J lost 4 bases; unmatched junction nucleotides: 8. The germline CDR1 and CDR2 sequences are MNHEY and SVGAGI. The CDR3 runs 16 residues. CDR3 in DNA: TGTGCCAGCAGTTACTCGAGAAGACAGGGAGTCACTGAAGCTTTCTTT. It translates to CASSYSRRQGVTEAFF.

CDR3 in DNA: TGTGCCAGCAGGCTCGAGGGACAGAGCACAGATACGCAGTATTTT. This translates into CASRLEGQSTDTQYF. The chain uses TRBV2 and TRBJ2-3; 7 bases match TRBD1. There are 15 residues in the CDR3. Germline lookup yields CDR1 SNHLY and CDR2 FYNNEI. The junction had 6 bases not matched to a gene; V was cut back by 6 bases and J by 0 bases. Full variable domain (outside the CDR3, taken from reference TRBV2 and TRBJ2-3): EPEVTQTPSHQVTQMGQEVILRCVPISNHLYFYWYRQILGQKVEFLVSFYNNEISEKSEIFDDQFSVERPDGSNFTLKIRSTKLEDSAMYFCASRLEGQSTDTQYFGPGTRLTVL.

The chain employs TRBV7-9 and TRBJ1-2; 7 bases align to TRBD1. This CDR3 has 14 residues. With 5 bases clipped from V and 10 bases from J, the junction kept 13 bases outside the gene matches. The germline V gene has CDR1 SEHNR and CDR2 FQNEAQ (reference sequence). CDR3 nucleotides: TGTGCCAGCAGCAGCAGGGGGGCAATAGGTGCCTACACCTTC. This encodes CASSSRGAIGAYTF.

Remarks on this clonotype: The junction shows a germline mismatch at one end, possibly a read error. The genes are TRBV28 and TRBJ2-1; no firm D call. Germline V lookup: CDR1 MDHEN, CDR2 SYDVKM. CDR3 length equals 15 residues. CDR3 sequence: CASRLPGRSYSEQFF. CDR3 sequence (DNA): TGTGCCAGCAGGCTCCCTGGACGCTCTTACAGTGAGCAGTTCTTC.

The chain recombines TRBV30 with TRBJ1-2; D possibly corresponds to TRBD1 (5 bases). CDR3 size: 13 residues. The germline gives CDR1 GTSNPN, CDR2 SVGIG (reference sequence). V lost 4 bases to trimming and J lost 7 bases, with 16 bases between them. CDR3 nucleotides: TGTGCCTGGACACCGGGACCTCACCGTGGCTACACCTTC. Translated: CAWTPGPHRGYTF.

V is TRBV20-1 and J is TRBJ2-7, with TRBD2 matching 11 bases. The CDR3 extends over 15 amino acids. V trimming: 5 bases; J trimming: 4 bases; junction bases outside the gene matches: 10. Germline lookup yields CDR1 DFQATT and CDR2 SNEGSKA (reference sequence). The CDR3 nucleotides are TGCAGTGCTCCGGGAGTACTAGCGGGAGAGTACGAGCAGTACTTC. Encoded protein: CSAPGVLAGEYEQYF.

This clonotype was counted between two and nine times. The chain joins TRBV18 to TRBJ1-1; D is unresolved. Trimming left V 5 bases short and J 2 bases short, with 18 bases between. This CDR3 comprises 16 residues. Germline V gene data show CDR1 as KGHSH and CDR2 as LQKENI. CDR3 region: CASSSLIGPVNTEAFF. The CDR3 region has the DNA TGTGCCAGCTCATCATTAATAGGGCCCGTTAACACTGAAGCTTTCTTT.

This clonotype was counted a few times. The gene calls are TRBV6-5 and TRBJ2-3, with 7 bases aligning to TRBD2. Germline V gives CDR1 MNHEY, CDR2 SVGAGI. V gave up 6 bases and J gave up 6 bases; unmatched junction bases: 15. This CDR3 comprises 16 residues. CDR3 protein: CASSRNALGGSDTQYF. The CDR3 DNA is TGTGCCAGCAGCCGCAATGCGCTGGGCGGGAGTGATACGCAGTATTTT.

This sequence joins TRBV7-3 and TRBJ1-6; TRBD1 might be the D (5 bases). Deletions cut 4 bases from V and 6 bases from J, with 13 bases between. The CDR3 contains 15 residues. Per germline, CDR1 SGHTA and CDR2 FQGTGA. CDR3 nucleotide sequence: TGTGCCAGCAGCTCCCAGGGAGGAGGTAATTCACCCCTCCACTTT. This encodes CASSSQGGGNSPLHF. Using reference TRBV7-3 and TRBJ1-6 for the parts outside the CDR3, the full variable domain is GAGVSQTPSNKVTEKGKYVELRCDPISGHTALYWYRQSLGQGPEFLIYFQGTGAADDSGLPNDRFFAVRPEGSVSTLKIQRTERGDSAVYLCASSSQGGGNSPLHFGNGTRLTVT.

This chain uses TRBV6-2 or TRBV6-3 with TRBJ2-3; 11 bases are a match to TRBD2. V trimming: 5 bases; J trimming: 2 bases; junction bases outside the gene matches: 6. This CDR3 spans 16 amino acids. Germline-derived CDR1 and CDR2 are MNHEY and SVGEGT. The CDR3 sequence: CASSKQGLAATDTQYF. The CDR3, as DNA: TGTGCCAGCAGTAAACAGGGACTAGCGGCCACAGATACGCAGTATTTT.

In regard to this clonotype: Since a much larger clone is just one base distant, this may be a read error. The rearrangement links TRBV28 to TRBJ2-7; tentatively, D is TRBD2 (5 bases). Germline CDR1 MDHEN, CDR2 SYDVKM. The CDR3 totals 12 residues. Trimming stripped 5 bases from V and 6 bases from J, with 11 bases between. CDR3 protein: CASSLLTIEQYF. The CDR3 DNA follows: TGTGCCAGCAGTCTGCTGACTATCGAGCAGTACTTC.

This clonotype has only a few counts. This chain uses TRBV3-1 with TRBJ2-5; D not resolved. Trimming took off 3 bases at V and 9 bases at J, with 11 bases between the two ends. CDR1 is LGHDT and CDR2 is YNNKEL in the germline V gene (reference sequence). CDR3 length: 12 residues. The CDR3 sequence is CASSHGPSPQYF. CDR3 DNA sequence: TGTGCCAGCAGCCATGGACCTTCACCCCAGTACTTC.

A word on this clonotype: A much more abundant neighbour one base away suggests this may be a read error. V usage is TRBV2 and J usage is TRBJ2-6; 8 bases fit TRBD1. The CDR3 length is 15 residues. Germline assignment: CDR1 SNHLY and CDR2 FYNNEI. Here the CDR3 DNA reads TGTGCCAGCAGCTTCAGGGGGCCTGGGGCCAACGCCCTGACTTTC. It specifies CASSFRGPGANALTF.

This clonotype was found a few times. The chain joins TRBV4-1 to TRBJ1-1, with 7 bases aligning to TRBD1. There are 15 residues in the CDR3. The V and J ends lost 1 base and 4 bases, in that order; junction bases with no gene match: 6. CDR1 and CDR2 (germline): MGHRA, YSYEKL. CDR3 region: CASSQGGGLGTEAFF. CDR3 nucleotide sequence: TGCGCCAGCAGCCAAGGAGGGGGCTTGGGCACTGAAGCTTTCTTT.

The chain combines TRBV12-3 or TRBV12-4 with TRBJ2-5; 12 bases fit TRBD2. This CDR3 is built from 16 residues. Unmatched junction bases numbered 16, after V lost 6 bases and J lost 11 bases. The CDR3 DNA follows: TGTGCCAGCAGCCCCCCCACTAGCGGGAGGAGTAATGAGCAGTACTTC. This encodes CASSPPTSGRSNEQYF.